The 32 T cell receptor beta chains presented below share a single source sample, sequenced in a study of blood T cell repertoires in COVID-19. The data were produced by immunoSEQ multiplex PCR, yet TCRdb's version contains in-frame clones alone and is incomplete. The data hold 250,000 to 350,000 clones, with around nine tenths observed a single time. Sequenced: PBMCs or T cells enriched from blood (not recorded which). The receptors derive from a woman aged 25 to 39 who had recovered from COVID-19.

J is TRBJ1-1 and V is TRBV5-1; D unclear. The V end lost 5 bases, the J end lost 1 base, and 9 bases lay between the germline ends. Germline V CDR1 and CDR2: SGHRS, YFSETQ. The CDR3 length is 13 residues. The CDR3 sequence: CASSHRENTEAFF. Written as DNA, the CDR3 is TGCGCCAGCAGTCATCGGGAGAACACTGAAGCTTTCTTT.

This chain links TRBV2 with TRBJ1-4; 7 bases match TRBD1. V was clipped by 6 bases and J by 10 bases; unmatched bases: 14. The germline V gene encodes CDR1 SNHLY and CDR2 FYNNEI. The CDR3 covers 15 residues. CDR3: CASRADRAGSGKLFF. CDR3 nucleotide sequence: TGTGCCAGCAGGGCAGACAGGGCTGGAAGCGGAAAACTGTTTTTT. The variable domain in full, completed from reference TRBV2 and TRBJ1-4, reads EPEVTQTPSHQVTQMGQEVILRCVPISNHLYFYWYRQILGQKVEFLVSFYNNEISEKSEIFDDQFSVERPDGSNFTLKIRSTKLEDSAMYFCASRADRAGSGKLFFGSGTQLSVL.

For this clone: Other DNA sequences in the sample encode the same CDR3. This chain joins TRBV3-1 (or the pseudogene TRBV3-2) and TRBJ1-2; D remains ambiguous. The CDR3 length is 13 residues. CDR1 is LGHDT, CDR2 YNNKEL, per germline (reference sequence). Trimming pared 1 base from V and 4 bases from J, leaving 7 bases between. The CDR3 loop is CASSQGGGYGYTF. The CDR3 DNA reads TGTGCCAGCAGCCAAGGCGGAGGCTATGGCTACACCTTC.

CDR3 sequence (DNA): TGTGCCATCAGTGAGGGGAGGGGTGGTCAGCCCCAGCATTTT. It yields the protein CAISEGRGGQPQHF. V usage is TRBV10-3 and J usage is TRBJ1-5, with D maybe TRBD1 (5 bases). V lost 2 bases and J lost 6, with 11 bases in between. The CDR3 contains 14 residues. The germline V gene has CDR1 ENHRY and CDR2 SYGVKD.

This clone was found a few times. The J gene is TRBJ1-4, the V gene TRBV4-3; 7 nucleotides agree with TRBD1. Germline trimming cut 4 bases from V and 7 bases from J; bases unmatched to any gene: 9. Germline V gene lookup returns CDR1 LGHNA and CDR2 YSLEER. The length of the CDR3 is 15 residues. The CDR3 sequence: CASSLQAGGTEKLFF. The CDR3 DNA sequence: TGCGCCAGCAGCCTCCAGGCAGGGGGGACTGAAAAACTGTTTTTT.

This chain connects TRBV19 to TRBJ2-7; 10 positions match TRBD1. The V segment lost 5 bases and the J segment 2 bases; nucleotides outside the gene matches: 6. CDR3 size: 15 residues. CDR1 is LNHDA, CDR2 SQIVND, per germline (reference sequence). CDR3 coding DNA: TGTGCCAGTAGTGTCGGACAGGGGGTTACCTACGAGCAGTACTTC. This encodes CASSVGQGVTYEQYF.

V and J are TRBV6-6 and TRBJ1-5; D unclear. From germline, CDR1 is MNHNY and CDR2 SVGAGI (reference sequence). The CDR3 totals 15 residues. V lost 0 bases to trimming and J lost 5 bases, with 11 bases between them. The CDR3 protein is CASSYSNHGYQPQHF. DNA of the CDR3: TGTGCCAGCAGTTACTCGAATCACGGGTATCAGCCCCAGCATTTT.

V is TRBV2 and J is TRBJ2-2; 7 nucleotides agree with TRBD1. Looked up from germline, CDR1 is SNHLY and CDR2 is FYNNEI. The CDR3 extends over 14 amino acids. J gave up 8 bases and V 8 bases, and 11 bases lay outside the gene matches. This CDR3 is CASVQGPPPGELFF. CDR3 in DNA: TGTGCCAGCGTACAGGGGCCACCCCCGGGGGAGCTGTTTTTT.

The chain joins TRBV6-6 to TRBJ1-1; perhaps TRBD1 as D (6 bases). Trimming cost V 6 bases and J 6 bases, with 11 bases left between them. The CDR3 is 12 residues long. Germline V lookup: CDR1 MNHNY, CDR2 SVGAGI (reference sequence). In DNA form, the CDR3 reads TGTGCCAGCAGCCCAGAGGGGGCTGAAGCTTTCTTT. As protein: CASSPEGAEAFF.

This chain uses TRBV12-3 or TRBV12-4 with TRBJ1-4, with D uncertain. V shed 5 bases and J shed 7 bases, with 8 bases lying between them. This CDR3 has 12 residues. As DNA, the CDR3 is TGTGCCAGCAGTCAGATAAGTGAAAAACTGTTTTTT. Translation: CASSQISEKLFF.

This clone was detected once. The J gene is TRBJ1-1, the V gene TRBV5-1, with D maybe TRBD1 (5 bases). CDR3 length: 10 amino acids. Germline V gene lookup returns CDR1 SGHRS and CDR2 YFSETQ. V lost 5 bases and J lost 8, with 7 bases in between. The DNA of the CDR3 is TGCGCCAGCAGATACAGGGAAGCTTTCTTT. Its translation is CASRYREAFF.

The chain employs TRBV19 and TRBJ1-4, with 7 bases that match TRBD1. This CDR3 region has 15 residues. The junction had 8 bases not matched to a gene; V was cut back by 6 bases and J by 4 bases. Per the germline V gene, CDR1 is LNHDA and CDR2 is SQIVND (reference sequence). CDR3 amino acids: CASSGGTAYNEKLFF. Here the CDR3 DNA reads TGTGCCAGTAGCGGCGGGACAGCCTATAATGAAAAACTGTTTTTT.

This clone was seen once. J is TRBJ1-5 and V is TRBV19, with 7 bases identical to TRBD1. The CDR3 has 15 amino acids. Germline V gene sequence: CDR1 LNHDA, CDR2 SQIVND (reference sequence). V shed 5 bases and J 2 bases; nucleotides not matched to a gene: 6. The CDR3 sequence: CASSFDRARNQPQHF. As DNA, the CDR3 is TGTGCCAGTAGTTTTGACAGGGCGCGCAATCAGCCCCAGCATTTT.

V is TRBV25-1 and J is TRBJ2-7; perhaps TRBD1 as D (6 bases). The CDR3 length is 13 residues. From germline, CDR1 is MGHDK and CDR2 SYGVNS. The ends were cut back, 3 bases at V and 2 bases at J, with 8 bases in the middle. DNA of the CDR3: TGTGCCAGCAGTGAGACAGGCACCTACGAGCAGTACTTC. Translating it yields CASSETGTYEQYF.

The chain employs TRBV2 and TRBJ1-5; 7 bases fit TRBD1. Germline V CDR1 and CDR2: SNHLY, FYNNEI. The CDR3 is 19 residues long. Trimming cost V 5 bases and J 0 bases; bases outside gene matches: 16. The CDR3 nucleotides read TGTGCCAGCAGTCTACCAGACAGGGACTGGGCGTTTAGCAATCAGCCCCAGCATTTT. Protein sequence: CASSLPDRDWAFSNQPQHF.

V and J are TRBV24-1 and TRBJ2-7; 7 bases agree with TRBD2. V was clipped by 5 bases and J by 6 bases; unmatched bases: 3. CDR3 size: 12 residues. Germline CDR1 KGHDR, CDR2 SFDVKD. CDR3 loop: CATSAGGGEQYF. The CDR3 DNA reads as TGTGCCACCAGTGCGGGAGGTGGCGAGCAGTACTTC.

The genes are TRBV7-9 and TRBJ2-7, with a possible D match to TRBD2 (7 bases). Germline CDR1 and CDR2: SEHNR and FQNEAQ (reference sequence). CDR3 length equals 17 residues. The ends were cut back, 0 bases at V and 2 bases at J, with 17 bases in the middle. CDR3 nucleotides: TGTGCCAGCAGCTTAGCGCCCAGGGGAGGGTTGCCCTACGAGCAGTACTTC. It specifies CASSLAPRGGLPYEQYF.

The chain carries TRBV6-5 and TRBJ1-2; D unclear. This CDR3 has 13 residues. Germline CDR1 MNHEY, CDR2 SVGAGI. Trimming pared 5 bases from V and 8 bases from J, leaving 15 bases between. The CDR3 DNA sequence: TGTGCCAGCAGTCAAAGGTGGGCAGGCGGCTACACCTTC. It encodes CASSQRWAGGYTF.

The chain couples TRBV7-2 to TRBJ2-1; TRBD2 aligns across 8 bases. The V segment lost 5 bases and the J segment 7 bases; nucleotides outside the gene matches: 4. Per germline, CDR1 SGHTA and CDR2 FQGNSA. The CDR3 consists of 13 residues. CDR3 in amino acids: CASSGTSWNEQFF. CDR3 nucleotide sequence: TGTGCCAGCAGCGGGACTAGTTGGAATGAGCAGTTCTTC.

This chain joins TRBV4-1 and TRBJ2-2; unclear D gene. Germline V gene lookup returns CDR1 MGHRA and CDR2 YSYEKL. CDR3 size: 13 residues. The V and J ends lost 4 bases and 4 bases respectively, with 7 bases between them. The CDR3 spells CASSPPLTGELFF. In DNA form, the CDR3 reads TGCGCCAGCAGCCCCCCTCTCACCGGGGAGCTGTTTTTT.

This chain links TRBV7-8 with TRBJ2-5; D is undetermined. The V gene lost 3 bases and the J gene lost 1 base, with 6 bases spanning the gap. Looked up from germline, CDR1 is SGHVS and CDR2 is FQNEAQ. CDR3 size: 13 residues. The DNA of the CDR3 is TGTGCCAGCAGCTTCCAGGCCCAAGAGACCCAGTACTTC. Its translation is CASSFQAQETQYF.

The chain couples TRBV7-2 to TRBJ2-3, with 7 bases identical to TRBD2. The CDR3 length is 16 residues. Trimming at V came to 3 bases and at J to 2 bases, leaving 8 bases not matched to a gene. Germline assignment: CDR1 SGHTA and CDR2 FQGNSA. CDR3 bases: TGTGCCAGCAGCTTTACGGGAGGACTGGACACAGATACGCAGTATTTT. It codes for CASSFTGGLDTDTQYF.

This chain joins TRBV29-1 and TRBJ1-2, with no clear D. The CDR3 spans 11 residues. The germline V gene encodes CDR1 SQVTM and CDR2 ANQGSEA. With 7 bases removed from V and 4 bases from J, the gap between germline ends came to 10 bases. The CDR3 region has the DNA TGCAGCGACCAGGCCTCCTATGGCTACACCTTC. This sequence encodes CSDQASYGYTF.

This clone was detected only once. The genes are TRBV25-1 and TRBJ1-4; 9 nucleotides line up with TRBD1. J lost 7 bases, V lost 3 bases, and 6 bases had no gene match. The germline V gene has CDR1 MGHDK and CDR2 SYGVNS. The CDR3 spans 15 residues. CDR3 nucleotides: TGTGCCAGCAGTGAGGCCGGGACAGGGAGTGAAAAACTGTTTTTT. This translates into CASSEAGTGSEKLFF.

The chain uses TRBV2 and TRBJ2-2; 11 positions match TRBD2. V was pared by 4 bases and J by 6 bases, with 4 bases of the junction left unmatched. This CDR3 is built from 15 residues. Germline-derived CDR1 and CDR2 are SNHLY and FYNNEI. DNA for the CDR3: TGTGCCAGCAGTGGATCTAGCGGGGGGCCCGGGGAGCTGTTTTTT. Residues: CASSGSSGGPGELFF.

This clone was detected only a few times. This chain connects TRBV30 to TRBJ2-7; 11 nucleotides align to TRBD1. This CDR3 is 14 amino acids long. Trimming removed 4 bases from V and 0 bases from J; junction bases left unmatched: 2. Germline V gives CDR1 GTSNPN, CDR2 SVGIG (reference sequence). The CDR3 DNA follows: TGTGCCTGGAAAGGGACAGGGGGCTCCTACGAGCAGTACTTC. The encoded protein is CAWKGTGGSYEQYF.

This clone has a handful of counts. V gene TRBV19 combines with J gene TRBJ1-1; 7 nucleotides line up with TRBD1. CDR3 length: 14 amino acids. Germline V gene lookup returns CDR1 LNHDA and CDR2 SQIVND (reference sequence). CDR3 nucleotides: TGTGCAATCCAGGGGGGACATTGGAACACTGAAGCTTTCTTT. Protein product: CAIQGGHWNTEAFF.

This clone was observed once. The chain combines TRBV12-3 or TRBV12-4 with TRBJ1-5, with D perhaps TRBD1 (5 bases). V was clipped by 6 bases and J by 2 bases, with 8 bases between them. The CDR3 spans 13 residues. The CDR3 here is CASRDTGNQPQHF. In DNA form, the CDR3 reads TGTGCCAGCAGGGACACGGGCAATCAGCCCCAGCATTTT.

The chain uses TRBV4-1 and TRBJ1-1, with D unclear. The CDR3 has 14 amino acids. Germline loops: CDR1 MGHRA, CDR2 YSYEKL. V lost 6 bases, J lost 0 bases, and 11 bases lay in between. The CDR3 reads CASSPRSLNTEAFF. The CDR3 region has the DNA TGCGCCAGCAGTCCTCGGTCGTTGAACACTGAAGCTTTCTTT.

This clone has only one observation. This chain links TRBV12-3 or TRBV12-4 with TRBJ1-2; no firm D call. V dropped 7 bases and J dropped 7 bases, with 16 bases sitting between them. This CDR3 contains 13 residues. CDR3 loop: CASIPARVGGYTF. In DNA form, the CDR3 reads TGTGCCAGCATCCCGGCGAGGGTCGGTGGCTACACCTTC.

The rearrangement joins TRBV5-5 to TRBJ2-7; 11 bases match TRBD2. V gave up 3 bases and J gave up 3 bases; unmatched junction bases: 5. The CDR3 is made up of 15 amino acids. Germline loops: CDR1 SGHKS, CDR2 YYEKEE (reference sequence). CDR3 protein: CASSSTSGGLYEQYF. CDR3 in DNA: TGTGCCAGCAGCTCAACTAGCGGGGGACTCTACGAGCAGTACTTC.

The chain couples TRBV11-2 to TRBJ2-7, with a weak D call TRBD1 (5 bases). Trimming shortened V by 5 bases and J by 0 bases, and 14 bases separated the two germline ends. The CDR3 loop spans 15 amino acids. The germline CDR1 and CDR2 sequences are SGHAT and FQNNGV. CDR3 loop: CASSRPQGSSYEQYF. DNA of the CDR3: TGTGCCAGCAGCCGACCCCAGGGAAGCTCCTACGAGCAGTACTTC.